The entry below gives a single T cell receptor beta chain sequence along with its context. Its antigen remains unidentified. The sample contains more than one DNA sequence encoding this CDR3. Naive CD8 cells were CD45RO-negative, positively selected for CCR7, excluding terminally differentiated effector memory CD45RA+ cells. The data were taken from a study of shared clonotypes between healthy human individuals. The repertoire was sequenced with immunoSEQ multiplex PCR; TCRdb's copy has only in-frame clones and lacks some. This sample yields roughly 590,000 clones, of which over 95% are seen a single time; 0.11% belongs to the top ten. Whole-study findings and limits: Rarefaction curves obtained for sorted subsets showed sequencing incomplete despite large depth. The four-donor shared clonotypes exceeded non-shared clonotypes in generation probability, with non-shared ones scoring lower.

The junction had 6 bases not matched to a gene; V was cut back by 2 bases and J by 8 bases. Germline V lookup: CDR1 SGHRS, CDR2 YFSETQ. This CDR3 has 15 residues. V gene TRBV5-1 combines with J gene TRBJ1-4; 10 nucleotides align to TRBD1. This TCR derives from a woman aged 25 to 39 in good health. The sequenced material came from naive CD8+ T cells sorted from blood. CDR3 DNA sequence: TGCGCCAGCAGCTTAGAAGGGACAGGGGTAGAAAAACTGTTTTTT. This sequence encodes CASSLEGTGVEKLFF.